This T cell receptor (beta chain) was identified in a study of Graves' ophthalmopathy and Graves' hyperthyroidism. Whole-study results and caveats: Among expanded thyroid clonotypes above 0.001 frequency, most also occurred in blood. Ophthalmopathy cases were distinguished from stable hyperthyroidism by a 13-signature model, reaching about 85% sensitivity and about 80% specificity.

Amplification targeted the TCR beta CDR3 regions, with RNA transcripts as the source material. First-round RT-PCR employed HTBI primers, with a second-round multiplex PCR after it. TCRdb fed the multiplex PCR reads into MiXCR, producing one record per CDR3 protein. The table records more than 1,000,000 distinct CDR3 sequences, roughly 35% of them present only once. Concerning this clonotype: No antigen is known for it. A read error may explain this, as a much larger clone is one base away.

This CDR3 has 13 amino acids. Per germline, CDR1 SNHLY and CDR2 FYNNEI. Trimming took 3 bases from V and 6 from J, leaving 12 bases between them. The V gene is TRBV2, the J gene TRBJ2-7; no firm D call. This receptor was taken from an adult man with Graves' hyperthyroidism. Sequenced input: peripheral blood or thyroid tissue (not recorded which). The CDR3 nucleotides are TGTGCCAGCAGTGAGGAGAAGTCTAGCGAGCAGTACTTC. It translates to CASSEEKSSEQYF.